One sample yielded the 13 T cell receptor beta chains listed below, sequenced in a study of T cells after yellow fever vaccination. TCRdb re-called the 5' RACE reads with MiXCR, one entry per CDR3 protein. Here the sample spans 250,000 to 350,000 distinct CDR3 sequences, approximately 4.3% being singletons. Sequenced here: PBMCs, sampled 15 days after the yellow fever booster vaccination. The origin of the receptors is a man between 18 and 29 years old who received the YFV17D yellow fever vaccine.

This clonotype has ten or more counts. The V call is TRBV7-2, the J call TRBJ2-7, with unresolved D. The CDR3 totals 11 residues. The germline V gene encodes CDR1 SGHTA and CDR2 FQGNSA. V lost 5 bases to trimming and J lost 6 bases, with 8 bases between them. The CDR3 region is CASSRALEQYF. CDR3 nucleotide sequence: TGTGCCAGCAGCCGCGCCCTCGAGCAGTACTTC.

This clonotype was observed many times. The chain has TRBV29-1 and TRBJ2-3; D gene unclear. V was clipped by 4 bases and J by 6 bases, with 11 bases between them. Germline V lookup: CDR1 SQVTM, CDR2 ANQGSEA. This CDR3 is 12 amino acids long. Here the CDR3 DNA reads TGCAGCGTTGTAAGGGTTCCGGATACGCAGTATTTT. It specifies CSVVRVPDTQYF.

This clonotype was recorded many times. This sequence joins TRBV6-5 and TRBJ1-4; tentative D call: TRBD1 (5 bases). V lost 2 bases and J lost 8, with 18 bases in between. The CDR3 totals 16 residues. The V gene's germline CDR1 is MNHEY and CDR2 SVGAGI. The CDR3 DNA sequence: TGTGCCAGCAGTTACGCACAATCGTCACGGGGCGAAAAACTGTTTTTT. Translation gives CASSYAQSSRGEKLFF.

This chain links TRBV15 with TRBJ1-5; 7 bases align to TRBD1. The ends lost 2 bases at V and 1 base at J; junction bases unmatched: 2. The CDR3 totals 15 residues. In germline, CDR1 is LNHNV, CDR2 YYDKDF (reference sequence). CDR3 sequence reads: CATSRTQGSNQPQHF. Written as DNA, the CDR3 is TGTGCCACCAGCAGAACACAGGGGAGCAATCAGCCCCAGCATTTT.

The sample holds a few counts of this clonotype. The V and J genes are TRBV2 and TRBJ1-1, with 7 bases lining up with TRBD1. CDR3 length: 12 amino acids. The junction had 5 bases not matched to a gene; V was cut back by 6 bases and J by 7 bases. Germline loops: CDR1 SNHLY, CDR2 FYNNEI. CDR3 sequence: CASSRQGIEAFF. CDR3 bases: TGTGCCAGCAGCCGACAGGGAATTGAAGCTTTCTTT.

This clonotype has a count of ten or more. This chain uses TRBV10-3 with TRBJ2-1; 7 bases line up with TRBD2. The CDR3 has 15 amino acids. Germline lookup yields CDR1 ENHRY and CDR2 SYGVKD. The trim removed 6 bases at V and 1 base at J, leaving 6 bases unmatched. This CDR3 reads CAISGSSGSYNEQFF. CDR3 nucleotide sequence: TGTGCCATCAGCGGGTCTAGCGGATCCTACAATGAGCAGTTCTTC.

This clonotype occurred a few times. The J gene is TRBJ2-3, the V gene TRBV12-3 or TRBV12-4; D call uncertain. This CDR3 is built from 13 residues. Between the trimmed V and J ends, which lost 6 bases and 5 bases, there was a span of 12 bases. The CDR3 region is CASSSTRKDTQYF. The CDR3 nucleotides read TGTGCCAGCAGCTCAACAAGGAAAGATACGCAGTATTTT.

This clonotype was seen a few times. The J gene is TRBJ1-2, the V gene TRBV7-9; D possibly corresponds to TRBD1 (6 bases). The CDR3 spans 13 residues. V lost 5 bases to trimming and J lost 4 bases, with 11 bases between them. CDR1 is SEHNR, CDR2 FQNEAQ, per germline (reference sequence). As DNA, the CDR3 is TGTGCCAGCAGCCCAGACAGGCTCTATGGCTACACCTTC. Amino acid sequence: CASSPDRLYGYTF.

The sample holds a few counts of this clonotype. The chain uses TRBV5-1 and TRBJ1-3; TRBD1 matches at 7 bases. This CDR3 contains 14 residues. Germline assignment: CDR1 SGHRS and CDR2 YFSETQ. Losses at the gene ends were 7 bases for V and 1 base for J; bases not matched to a gene: 5. The CDR3 coding sequence is TGCGCCAGCGGCACAGGGGAATCTGGAAACACCATATATTTT. It yields the protein CASGTGESGNTIYF.

This clonotype was recorded many times. The V gene is TRBV7-2, the J gene TRBJ2-1; D ambiguous. The CDR3 runs to 15 residues. Germline V gene lookup returns CDR1 SGHTA and CDR2 FQGNSA. Trimming left V 6 bases short and J 7 bases short, with 19 bases between. This chain's CDR3 is CASSPSRALRNEQFF. The CDR3 coding sequence is TGTGCCAGCAGTCCCAGCCGGGCTCTCCGGAATGAGCAGTTCTTC.

The chain has TRBV5-1 and TRBJ1-1, with 7 bases aligning to TRBD1. The CDR3 consists of 17 residues. CDR1 SGHRS and CDR2 YFSETQ come from the germline V gene. V lost 3 bases and J lost 0; bases outside the gene matches: 11. The CDR3 reads CASSSYIRDRMNTEAFF. The CDR3 DNA is TGCGCCAGCAGCTCATACATAAGGGACAGAATGAACACTGAAGCTTTCTTT.

This clonotype was seen repeatedly, ten times or more. The chain is built from TRBV6-5 and TRBJ2-5, with 11 bases matching TRBD1. Germline lookup yields CDR1 MNHEY and CDR2 SVGAGI. The V gene end was trimmed by 2 bases and the J gene end by 5 bases; junction bases not matched to a gene: 4. The CDR3 has 15 residues. The CDR3 spells CASSYGGTGGETQYF. The DNA of the CDR3 is TGTGCCAGCAGTTACGGTGGGACAGGGGGGGAGACCCAGTACTTC.

The chain links TRBV5-1 to TRBJ1-2, with a weak D call TRBD1 (6 bases). With 2 bases removed from V and 3 bases from J, the gap between germline ends came to 11 bases. The CDR3 is 14 residues long. Germline loops: CDR1 SGHRS, CDR2 YFSETQ. The CDR3 here is CASSFSSGDYGYTF. Written as DNA, the CDR3 is TGCGCCAGCAGCTTTTCGTCAGGGGACTATGGCTACACCTTC.